This TCR beta chain is drawn from a study of vaccination effects on CD4 cells after COVID-19. With roughly 9 days of culture completed, CD4+ T cells were isolated. In the case of this clone: What it binds is not known.

Sequenced by immunoSEQ multiplex PCR; TCRdb stores in-frame clones only, minus some. Of about 38,000 clones listed, around 80% are singletons. With V trimmed by 4 bases and J by 2 bases, 4 bases remained unmatched. Germline loops: CDR1 KGHDR, CDR2 SFDVKD. The CDR3 is 16 residues long. The sample in question was CD4+ T cells from PBMCs cultured without peptide, obtained before COVID-19 vaccination. The receptor's source is a human donor who received a COVID-19 vaccine. The chain is built from TRBV24-1 and TRBJ2-1; 10 bases line up with TRBD1. The CDR3 loop reads CATSDMTGGAYNEQFF. The DNA for the CDR3 is TGTGCCACCAGTGACATGACAGGGGGCGCCTACAATGAGCAGTTCTTC.